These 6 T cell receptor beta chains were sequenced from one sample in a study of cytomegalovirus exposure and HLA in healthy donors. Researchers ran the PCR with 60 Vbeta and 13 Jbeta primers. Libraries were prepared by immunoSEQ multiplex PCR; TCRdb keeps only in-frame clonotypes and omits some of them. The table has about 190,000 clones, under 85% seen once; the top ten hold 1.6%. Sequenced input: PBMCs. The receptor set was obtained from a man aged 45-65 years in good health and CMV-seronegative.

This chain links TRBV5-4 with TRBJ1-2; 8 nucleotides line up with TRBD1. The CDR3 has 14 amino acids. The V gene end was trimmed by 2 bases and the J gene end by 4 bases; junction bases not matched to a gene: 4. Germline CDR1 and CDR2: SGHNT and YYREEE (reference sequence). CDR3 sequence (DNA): TGTGCCAGCAGCTTCTCGGACAGGGCCTATGGCTACACCTTC. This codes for CASSFSDRAYGYTF.

CDR3 nucleotide sequence: TGTGCCAGCAGTGAAACAGGGGGCGAGGCCTATGGCTACACCTTC. It specifies CASSETGGEAYGYTF. This chain joins TRBV6-4 and TRBJ1-2; TRBD1 agrees at 9 bases. Trimming removed 3 bases from V and 4 bases from J; junction bases left unmatched: 6. This CDR3 contains 15 residues. The germline V gene encodes CDR1 MRHNA and CDR2 SNTAGT.

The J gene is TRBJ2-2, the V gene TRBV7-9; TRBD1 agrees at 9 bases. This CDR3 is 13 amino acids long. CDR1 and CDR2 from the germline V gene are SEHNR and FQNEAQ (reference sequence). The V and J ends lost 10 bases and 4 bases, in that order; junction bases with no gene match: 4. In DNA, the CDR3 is TGTGCCACCAGACAGGGGGTCACCGGGGAGCTGTTTTTT. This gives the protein CATRQGVTGELFF.

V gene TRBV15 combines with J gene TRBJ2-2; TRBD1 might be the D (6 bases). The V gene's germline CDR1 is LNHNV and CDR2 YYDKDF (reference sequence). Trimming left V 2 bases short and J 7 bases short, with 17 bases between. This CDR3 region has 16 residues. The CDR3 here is CATSRLGQGSFGELFF. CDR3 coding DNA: TGTGCCACCAGCAGATTGGGGCAGGGGTCCTTCGGGGAGCTGTTTTTT. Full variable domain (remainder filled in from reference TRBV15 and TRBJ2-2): DAMVIQNPRYQVTQFGKPVTLSCSQTLNHNVMYWYQQKSSQAPKLLFHYYDKDFNNEADTPDNFQSRRPNTSFCFLDIRSPGLGDTAMYLCATSRLGQGSFGELFFGEGSRLTVL.

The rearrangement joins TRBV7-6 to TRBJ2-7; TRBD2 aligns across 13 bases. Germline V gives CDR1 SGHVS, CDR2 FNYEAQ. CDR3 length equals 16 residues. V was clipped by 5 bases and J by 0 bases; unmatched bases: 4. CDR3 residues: CASSKTSGGASYEQYF. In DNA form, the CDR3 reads TGTGCCAGCAGCAAAACTAGCGGGGGGGCCTCCTACGAGCAGTACTTC. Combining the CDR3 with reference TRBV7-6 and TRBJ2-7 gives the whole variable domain GAGVSQSPRYKVTKRGQDVALRCDPISGHVSLYWYRQALGQGPEFLTYFNYEAQQDKSGLPNDRFSAERPEGSISTLTIQRTEQRDSAMYRCASSKTSGGASYEQYFGPGTRLTVT.

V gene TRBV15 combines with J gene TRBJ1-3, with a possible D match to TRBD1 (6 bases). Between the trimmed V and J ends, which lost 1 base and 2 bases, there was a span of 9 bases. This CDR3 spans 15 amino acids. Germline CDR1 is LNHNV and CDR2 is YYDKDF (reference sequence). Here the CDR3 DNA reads TGTGCCACCAGCAGAGTTGCAGGGGCTGGAAACACCATATATTTT. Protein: CATSRVAGAGNTIYF.